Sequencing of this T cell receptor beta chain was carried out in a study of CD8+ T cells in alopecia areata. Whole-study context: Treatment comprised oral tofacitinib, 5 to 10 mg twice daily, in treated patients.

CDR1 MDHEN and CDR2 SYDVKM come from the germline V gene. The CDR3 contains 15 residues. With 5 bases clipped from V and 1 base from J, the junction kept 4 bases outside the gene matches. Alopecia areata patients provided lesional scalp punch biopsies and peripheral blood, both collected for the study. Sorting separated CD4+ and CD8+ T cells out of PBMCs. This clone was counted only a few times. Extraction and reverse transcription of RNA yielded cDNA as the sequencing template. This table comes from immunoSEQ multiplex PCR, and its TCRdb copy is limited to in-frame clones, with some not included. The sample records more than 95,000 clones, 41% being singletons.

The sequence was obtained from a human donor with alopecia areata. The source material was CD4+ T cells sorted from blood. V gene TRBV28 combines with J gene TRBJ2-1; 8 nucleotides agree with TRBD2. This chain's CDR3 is CASSRGLASYNEQFF. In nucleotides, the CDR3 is TGTGCCAGCAGTCGAGGACTAGCTTCCTACAATGAGCAGTTCTTC.